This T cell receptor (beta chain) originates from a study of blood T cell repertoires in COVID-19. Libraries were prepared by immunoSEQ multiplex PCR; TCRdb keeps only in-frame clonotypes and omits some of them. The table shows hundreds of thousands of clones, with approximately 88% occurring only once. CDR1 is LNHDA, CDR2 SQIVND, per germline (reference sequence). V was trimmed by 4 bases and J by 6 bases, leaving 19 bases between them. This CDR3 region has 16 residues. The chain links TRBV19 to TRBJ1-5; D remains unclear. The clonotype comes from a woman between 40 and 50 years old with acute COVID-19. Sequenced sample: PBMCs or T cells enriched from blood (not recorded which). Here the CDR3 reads CASSSQGVNRVQPQHF. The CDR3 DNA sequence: TGTGCCAGTAGTAGCCAAGGAGTCAACCGGGTTCAGCCCCAGCATTTT.